This T cell receptor (beta chain) is from a study of beta chain features in type 1 diabetes (dated by TCRdb to the late 2010s). Notes on the research overall: Patients and healthy donors did not differ in mean age, gender distribution, total cell number or subset yield. In the study, recently diagnosed type 1 diabetes patients and matched healthy donors were compared on the TCRB repertoires of their sorted circulating CD4+ T cell subsets. Across all samples, fewer than 110,000,000 sorted cells were examined, and cell number per subset correlated strongly with RNA yield. Regulatory and stem cell-like memory subsets were isolated from only 8 patients and about eight healthy donors, whereas naive and central memory subsets came from all 30 or so donors. Beyond this particular receptor, the publication reports: Because small numbers of individuals were included in the HLA sub-analyses, any influence of HLA type on TCRB rearrangement was left unresolved. In all four CD4+ subsets, TCRB CDR3 length was moderately but significantly shorter in type 1 diabetes patients. PCR might favor shorter templates, but patient and control samples were amplified and corrected together, so any skew would affect both groups equally. Because cDNA was sequenced instead of genomic DNA, highly expressing activated cells could be over-represented, though the groups showed no difference in activation or CD3 levels. Naive, central memory and regulatory TCRB repertoires appeared to be more similar among patients than among healthy donors. At VDJ recombination sites, type 1 diabetes patients had fewer insertions and more deleted nucleotides, which implies abnormalities in thymic rearrangement.

Comments on this clone: It has no known antigen specificity. Qualities for individual bases were not recorded, and no much larger clone is one base off. The same CDR3 can be traced to other DNA sequences in this sample.

V loses 1 base, J loses 6 bases, and the germline ends lie 14 bases apart. Its CDR3 holds 15 amino acids, cysteine through phenylalanine. The sequence is cut down to CDR3 DNA, 45 bases in frame from base 1. CDR1 is given as LGHNA and CDR2 as YNFKEQ, both from the germline V gene. Each donor gave one peripheral blood draw, around 100 mL on average, collected into heparinised tubes. A BD FACSAria II was used to sort naive, central memory, regulatory and stem cell-like memory CD4+ T cells with a panel that included CD45RO, CCR7, CD25, CD127, CD95 and CD27. A purity above 98% was achieved for all sorted populations. PBMCs were separated immediately by Lymphoprep density gradient centrifugation and were stained directly, without being cultured. So that batch effects would be minimized, each experiment stained and sorted samples in pairs, pairing one healthy donor with one patient. The entire isolated RNA was reverse transcribed using the High Capacity cDNA Reverse Transcription Kit, and thus expressed TCRB transcripts were sequenced. Deep immunoSEQ sequencing was applied to naive, central memory and regulatory T cell samples, giving an average of about 3.8 million total reads per sample. Sorted cells were lysed in RLT buffer and RNA was extracted with DNase-treated RNeasy Micro or Mini kits, depending on cell number. To prevent cross-contamination, every cell subset was processed on its own, while patient and healthy donor samples were processed together. TCRB sequences were amplified from cDNA with the immunoSEQ multiplex PCR, producing 87-bp fragments spanning the CDR3 region. Sequencing of the amplicons was performed on the Illumina HiSeq platform. Regarding the original processing steps: Synthetic template baselines were used to correct PCR bias computationally, reads within Hamming distance 2 were collapsed together, and singletons that could not be merged were discarded. Reads were aligned against IMGT so that V, D and J genes, CDR3 length and insertions or deletions at six rearrangement sites could be assigned. Within each subset, clonotype counts were normalized to sorted cell number, and only after that were true diversity and Gini coefficients computed with the tcR R package. Repertoire sharing was quantified using the overlap coefficient calculated on TCRB nucleotide sequences. TCRdb retrieved this table from immuneACCESS and kept in-frame rearrangements only. Not all clones are present; in checked studies, unresolved V genes account for under half, and no reason is known for the remainder. V and J calls and clone size are as listed in that table; D and trimming were resolved from the DNA. The sample contains about 290,000 clones, 8% of them found a single time. The ten top clones hold 0.9% to 1.2% of the sample.

The sequence was obtained from a woman in her late teens or twenties in good health. Specimen: central memory CD4+ T cells from blood. The V and J genes are TRBV4-2 and TRBJ2-3, with the D gene not confidently named. The CDR3 region: CASSQVGQVGDTQYF. The DNA reads as follows: TGTGCCAGCAGCCAAGTCGGGCAGGTCGGGGATACGCAGTATTTT.